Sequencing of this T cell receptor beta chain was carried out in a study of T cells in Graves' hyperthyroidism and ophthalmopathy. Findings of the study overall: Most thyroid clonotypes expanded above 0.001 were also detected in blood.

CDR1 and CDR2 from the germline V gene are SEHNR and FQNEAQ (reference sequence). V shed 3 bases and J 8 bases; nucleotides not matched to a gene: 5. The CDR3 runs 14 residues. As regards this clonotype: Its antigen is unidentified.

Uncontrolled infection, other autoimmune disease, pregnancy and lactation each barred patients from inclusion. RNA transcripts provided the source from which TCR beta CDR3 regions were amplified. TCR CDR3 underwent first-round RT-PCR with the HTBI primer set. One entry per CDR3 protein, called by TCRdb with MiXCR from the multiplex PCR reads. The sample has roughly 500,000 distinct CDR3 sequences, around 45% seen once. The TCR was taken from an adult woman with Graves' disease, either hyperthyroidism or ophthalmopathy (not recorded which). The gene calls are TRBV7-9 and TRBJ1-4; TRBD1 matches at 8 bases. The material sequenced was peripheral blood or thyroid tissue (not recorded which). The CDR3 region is CASSLRDRKEKLFF. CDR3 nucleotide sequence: TGTGCCAGCAGCTTGAGGGACAGGAAAGAAAAACTGTTTTTT.